This T cell receptor (beta chain) was retrieved from a study of T cell repertoires in cytomegalovirus infection. CDR1 is LNHDA and CDR2 is SQIVND in the germline V gene (reference sequence). The J segment lost 7 bases and the V segment lost 4 bases, leaving 2 bases of the junction unmatched. The CDR3 has 14 residues. About this clonotype: Its target is unknown.

General study results and limits: In two of eight donors, the top clonotype was HLA-C-restricted CMV-specific.

TCRdb ran MiXCR on the reads and lists one entry per CDR3 protein. The sample yields under 850,000 distinct CDR3 sequences, roughly 35% seen once. Material: PBMCs. The clonotype comes from a human donor in good health (CMV status not recorded). Some clones in this sample may be carry-over from other donors' samples. The rearrangement joins TRBV19 to TRBJ1-6; 9 positions match TRBD1. CDR3 DNA: TGTGCCAGTAGTACGGACAGGGGAAATTCACCCCTCCACTTT. Translation: CASSTDRGNSPLHF.